Described below is a single T cell receptor beta chain sequence and its context. Its antigen remains unidentified. Division of CD4+ cells produced a CD45RA+ naive subset and a CD45RA-negative memory subset. Germline V gives CDR1 SGHDN, CDR2 FVKESK. The CDR3 is 15 residues long. Trimming removed 4 bases at V and 4 bases at J, with 17 bases between. This sample was taken from a study of shared clonotypes between healthy human individuals. Whole-study findings and limits: Among non-shared clonotypes, generation probabilities were lower than among those shared by all four donors.

Original processing methods: Quality scores were absent from the junction-only immunoSEQ sequences, so filtering differed. The method was immunoSEQ multiplex PCR; TCRdb's version includes in-frame clones alone and lacks a portion of them. For V, J and clone size, that table is used; D and trimming come from the DNA. The table has about 1.1 million clones, roughly 80% seen once. The sequenced material came from memory CD4+ T cells from PBMCs. Subset defined: CD45RA-negative fraction. The clonotype was recovered from a man aged 18 to 30 in good health. Some clones in this sample may be carry-over from other donors' samples. The rearrangement links TRBV14 to TRBJ2-7; D possibly corresponds to TRBD2 (6 bases). The CDR3 here is CASSPLGSGPYEQYF. Here the CDR3 DNA reads TGTGCCAGCAGCCCCCTAGGGAGCGGGCCGTACGAGCAGTACTTC.